These 17 T cell receptor beta chains share one sample of origin, sequenced in a study of cytomegalovirus exposure and HLA in healthy donors. The PCR employed 60 Vbeta primers together with 13 Jbeta primers. Method: immunoSEQ multiplex PCR; TCRdb's copy keeps in-frame clones and lacks some. This sample has about 69,000 clones, with just under 70% found just once. Source material: PBMCs. The receptors shown here come from a woman aged 25 to 45 in good health and CMV-seronegative.

This clone has a handful of counts. V usage is TRBV5-6 and J usage is TRBJ1-1, with D uncertain. Looked up from germline, CDR1 is SGHDT and CDR2 is YYEEEE. The CDR3 spans 15 residues. Trimming shortened V by 4 bases and J by 3 bases, and 16 bases separated the two germline ends. CDR3 region: CASSAARGSYTEAFF. The CDR3 nucleotides read TGTGCCAGCAGCGCCGCACGGGGAAGTTACACTGAAGCTTTCTTT.

This clone came up a few times. The chain uses TRBV28 and TRBJ1-1; no firm D call. From germline, CDR1 is MDHEN and CDR2 SYDVKM. The CDR3 totals 16 residues. The V gene lost 5 bases and the J gene lost 0 bases, with 16 bases spanning the gap. The CDR3 loop reads CASSTAVATMNTEAFF. The CDR3 nucleotides are TGTGCCAGCAGTACCGCGGTGGCCACCATGAACACTGAAGCTTTCTTT.

The chain is built from TRBV23-1 and TRBJ1-1; the match to TRBD1 covers 9 bases. TRBV23-1 is an ORF, and what it does is uncertain. Trimming removed 2 bases from V and 4 bases from J; junction bases left unmatched: 11. The CDR3 is 17 amino acids. The CDR3 coding sequence is TGCGCCAGCAGTCAAACACCGATACAGGGGGCTTTCACTGAAGCTTTCTTT. Amino acid sequence: CASSQTPIQGAFTEAFF.

This clone was recorded a few times. This rearrangement joins TRBV27 to TRBJ1-5; D call uncertain. The CDR3 is 14 residues long. The V gene's germline CDR1 is MNHEY and CDR2 SMNVEV (reference sequence). V dropped 2 bases and J dropped 9 bases, with 14 bases sitting between them. The CDR3 DNA reads TGTGCCAGCAGTTTAAATCCAATCATGTTGCCCCAGCATTTT. Translating it yields CASSLNPIMLPQHF.

There are a few counts of this clone. This sequence joins TRBV2 and TRBJ1-2; D is uncertain. Germline CDR1 and CDR2: SNHLY and FYNNEI. CDR3 length: 14 residues. The V end lost 2 bases, the J end lost 7 bases, and 14 bases lay between the germline ends. CDR3 coding DNA: TGTGCCAGCAGTGAAAATGTGCTCCGGAGTGGCTACACCTTC. Amino acid sequence: CASSENVLRSGYTF.

The chain is built from TRBV7-2 and TRBJ2-1; 9 bases align to TRBD2. CDR3 length equals 15 residues. Trimming removed 7 bases from V and 1 base from J; junction bases left unmatched: 5. Germline V lookup: CDR1 SGHTA, CDR2 FQGNSA. Written as DNA, the CDR3 is TGTGCCAGCACCCAGACTAGCGGATCCTACAATGAGCAGTTCTTC. It encodes CASTQTSGSYNEQFF.

The chain uses TRBV30 and TRBJ1-2; weak D call: TRBD1 (6 bases). Germline V gene data show CDR1 as GTSNPN and CDR2 as SVGIG (reference sequence). The V and J ends lost 3 bases and 0 bases respectively, with 17 bases between them. There are 16 residues in the CDR3. The CDR3 DNA reads TGTGCCTGGAGCCGGGACACCCAAAGGGCTAACTATGGCTACACCTTC. Its protein is CAWSRDTQRANYGYTF.

The chain recombines TRBV16 with TRBJ1-6, with D possibly TRBD1 on 6 matching bases. The germline gives CDR1 KGHSY, CDR2 FQNENV. The CDR3 is 16 amino acids. The V and J ends lost 3 bases and 6 bases respectively, with 15 bases between them. The CDR3 sequence: CASSHQGSTINSPLHF. DNA for the CDR3: TGTGCCAGCAGCCACCAGGGGTCCACGATTAATTCACCCCTCCACTTT.

The chain joins TRBV2 to TRBJ1-3; D is unclear. Trimming pared 5 bases from V and 0 bases from J, leaving 14 bases between. Germline assignment: CDR1 SNHLY and CDR2 FYNNEI. The CDR3 runs to 16 residues. The CDR3 DNA follows: TGTGCCAGCAGTATACGAAGCTTATTCTCTGGAAACACCATATATTTT. It specifies CASSIRSLFSGNTIYF.

The genes are TRBV5-6 and TRBJ1-6; no clear D. Germline V CDR1 and CDR2: SGHDT, YYEEEE. The ends were cut back, 4 bases at V and 8 bases at J, with 13 bases in the middle. The CDR3 is made up of 14 amino acids. This chain's CDR3 is CASSHRDSHSPLHF. The CDR3 DNA is TGTGCCAGCAGCCATCGAGACTCACATTCACCCCTCCACTTT. The entire variable domain, with the rest obtained from reference TRBV5-6 and TRBJ1-6, is as follows: DAGVTQSPTHLIKTRGQQVTLRCSPKSGHDTVSWYQQALGQGPQFIFQYYEEEERQRGNFPDRFSGHQFPNYSSELNVNALLLGDSALYLCASSHRDSHSPLHFGNGTRLTVT.

The chain uses TRBV7-3 and TRBJ2-1; 10 bases are shared with TRBD2. The trim removed 0 bases at V and 7 bases at J, leaving 6 bases unmatched. The CDR3 totals 16 residues. From germline, CDR1 is SGHTA and CDR2 FQGTGA. DNA of the CDR3: TGTGCCAGCAGCTTAACCCGGGGACTAGCGAAAAATGAGCAGTTCTTC. Residues: CASSLTRGLAKNEQFF.

This chain uses TRBV6-6 with TRBJ1-2; D ambiguous. The CDR3 is made up of 15 amino acids. V dropped 0 bases and J dropped 0 bases, with 8 bases sitting between them. Germline CDR1 is MNHNY and CDR2 is SVGAGI (reference sequence). The CDR3 loop reads CASSYSASANYGYTF. The CDR3 DNA follows: TGTGCCAGCAGTTACTCGGCATCCGCTAACTATGGCTACACCTTC.

This chain uses TRBV29-1 with TRBJ1-1; D unresolved. CDR3 length: 14 residues. V was cut by 3 bases and J by 7 bases, with 18 bases left in between. CDR1 SQVTM and CDR2 ANQGSEA come from the germline V gene. The CDR3 sequence is CSVEPRRGSREAFF. The CDR3 DNA reads TGCAGCGTTGAGCCCAGAAGAGGGTCTCGTGAAGCTTTCTTT. The variable domain in full, completed from reference TRBV29-1 and TRBJ1-1, reads SAVISQKPSRDICQRGTSLTIQCQVDSQVTMMFWYRQQPGQSLTLIATANQGSEATYESGFVIDKFPISRPNLTFSTLTVSNMSPEDSSIYLCSVEPRRGSREAFFGQGTRLTVV.

This rearrangement joins TRBV30 to TRBJ1-1; 9 bases match TRBD1. Germline values: CDR1 GTSNPN, CDR2 SVGIG (reference sequence). The V segment lost 2 bases and the J segment 4 bases; nucleotides outside the gene matches: 8. The CDR3 covers 15 residues. This CDR3 is CAWSPLPGQGTEAFF. In DNA form, the CDR3 reads TGTGCCTGGAGTCCGCTACCGGGACAGGGCACTGAAGCTTTCTTT.

CDR3: CASRWDRSTNEKLFF. The CDR3, as DNA: TGTGCCAGCAGATGGGACAGATCAACTAATGAAAAACTGTTTTTT. The chain recombines TRBV2 with TRBJ1-4; 7 bases are shared with TRBD1. Trimming took 6 bases from V and 0 from J; bases not matched to a gene: 4. The length of the CDR3 is 15 residues. Looked up from germline, CDR1 is SNHLY and CDR2 is FYNNEI.

This sequence joins TRBV7-9 and TRBJ2-3, with 8 bases fitting TRBD2. CDR3 length: 15 amino acids. V was pared by 5 bases and J by 8 bases, with 12 bases of the junction left unmatched. Germline CDR1 reads SEHNR; CDR2 reads FQNEAQ (reference sequence). This chain's CDR3 is CASSRRGGPDGTQYF. The CDR3 bases are TGTGCCAGCAGCCGCCGGGGGGGGCCAGATGGTACGCAGTATTTT. Combining the CDR3 with reference TRBV7-9 and TRBJ2-3 gives the whole variable domain DTGVSQNPRHKITKRGQNVTFRCDPISEHNRLYWYRQTLGQGPEFLTYFQNEAQLEKSRLLSDRFSAERPKGSFSTLEIQRTEQGDSAMYLCASSRRGGPDGTQYFGPGTRLTVL.

Written as DNA, the CDR3 is TGTGCCAGCAGTTACTCAGCCCAGGGAAATAATGAAAAACTGTTTTTT. Amino acids: CASSYSAQGNNEKLFF. J is TRBJ1-4 and V is TRBV6-5; tentative D call: TRBD1 (5 bases). Germline CDR1 and CDR2: MNHEY and SVGAGI. The CDR3 spans 16 residues. V was trimmed by 0 bases and J by 4 bases, leaving 12 bases between them.